Below are 3 T cell receptor beta chains sequenced from a single sample in a study of cytomegalovirus exposure and HLA in healthy donors. 60 Vbeta and 13 Jbeta primers were used in PCR. The assay was immunoSEQ multiplex PCR, and TCRdb's table has in-frame clones only and misses some. The sample has 200,000 to 250,000 clones, around 83% seen once. The sequenced material came from PBMCs. Receptor source: a girl aged 5-17 years in good health and CMV-seronegative.

This sequence joins TRBV5-1 and TRBJ1-4; D not certain. Looked up from germline, CDR1 is SGHRS and CDR2 is YFSETQ. This CDR3 spans 12 amino acids. Trimming took off 7 bases at V and 5 bases at J, with 9 bases between the two ends. For the CDR3, the DNA is TGCGCCAGCCCACGCCGGAATGAAAAACTGTTTTTT. This codes for CASPRRNEKLFF.

The J gene is TRBJ1-1, the V gene TRBV4-2; D not certain. V was trimmed by 1 base and J by 4 bases, leaving 13 bases between them. The CDR3 contains 15 residues. Germline assignment: CDR1 LGHNA and CDR2 YNFKEQ. CDR3 DNA: TGTGCCAGCAGCCAAGCGCTTTCCGAGGGCACTGAAGCTTTCTTT. Protein: CASSQALSEGTEAFF.

CDR3 loop: CASRITGGEQYF. In DNA form, the CDR3 reads TGTGCCAGCAGAATTACAGGGGGAGAGCAGTACTTC. The chain employs TRBV28 and TRBJ2-7, with TRBD1 matching 8 bases. Germline assignment: CDR1 MDHEN and CDR2 SYDVKM. Trimming at V came to 6 bases and at J to 7 bases, leaving 5 bases not matched to a gene. CDR3 length: 12 residues.